This TCR beta chain was documented in a study of blood T cell repertoires in COVID-19 (dated by TCRdb to about 2020). General notes on the study: Samples covering the acute and convalescent phases of COVID-19 were provided by collaborators in the United States, Italy and Spain. The prospective study material was composed of cDNA or gDNA derived from T cells, B-cell-depleted T cells, or PBMCs. The dataset comprised deeply sampled blood TCRbeta repertoires from subjects exposed to, actively infected with, or recovered from COVID-19. The repertoires were released in a freely available public database intended as a resource for research on the immune response to SARS-CoV-2. The samples were drawn from the first 160 participants of the ongoing ImmuneRACE study and from over a thousand subjects provided by 6 global collaborators. Sample metadata almost always included a de-identified subject ID, COVID-19 status, age in years and sex. Where available, HLA class I and class II types were taken from metadata supplied by the sample provider and were not determined by assay-based typing. The investigation overall reported the following: The amount of clinical and demographic metadata varied by source and participant and was provided uncurated.

TCRbeta CDR3 regions were amplified from genomic DNA by means of the immunoSEQ Assay, a bias-controlled multiplex PCR. The source study handled its data this way. Nucleated cell counts per sample were estimated from amplification of reference gene primers within the assay. To quantify the absolute abundance of each unique TCRbeta CDR3 rearrangement, sequence reads were collapsed and filtered. Productive Simpson clonality was computed per sample as the square root of Simpson's diversity index over productive rearrangements. TCRdb obtained this table from immuneACCESS and retained in-frame rearrangements with V and J assigned. These tables miss some clones; where compared with another copy, unresolved V genes account for less than half of the shortfall, and the remainder is unexplained. The V and J calls and clone size come from that table; D and trimming were worked out from the DNA. The table for this sample lists tens of thousands of clones; less than 95% of them were counted only once. The ten largest clones add up to roughly 0.53% of the sample.

On this clone itself: Its specific antigen is unknown. No much larger clone is present one base from it, and per-base qualities are unavailable.

In Seattle, one collaborating source enrolled patients while the infection was active and tracked those patients longitudinally over the course of disease. Collaborating institutions collected whole blood in K2EDTA tubes following their own protocols. Collaborator samples were shipped for TCRbeta analysis as frozen whole blood, isolated PBMCs, or DNA extracted from either sample type. CDR1 and CDR2 were assigned from the germline V gene (reference sequence) as LNHNV and YYDKDF. V lost 4 bases and J lost 6 bases; the stretch between them is 11 bases long. CDR3 length: 13 amino acids, cysteine to phenylalanine. Of all the DNA, just the CDR3 is kept, 39 bases in frame from base 1.

Specimen: peripheral blood. This sequence originates from a man over 45 with COVID-19, enrolled during active disease. The chain links TRBV15 with TRBJ2-3; there is no confident call for the D gene. The CDR3 corresponds to CATSILSPDTQYF. DNA sequence: TGTGCCACCAGCATTCTTAGCCCCGATACGCAGTATTTT.